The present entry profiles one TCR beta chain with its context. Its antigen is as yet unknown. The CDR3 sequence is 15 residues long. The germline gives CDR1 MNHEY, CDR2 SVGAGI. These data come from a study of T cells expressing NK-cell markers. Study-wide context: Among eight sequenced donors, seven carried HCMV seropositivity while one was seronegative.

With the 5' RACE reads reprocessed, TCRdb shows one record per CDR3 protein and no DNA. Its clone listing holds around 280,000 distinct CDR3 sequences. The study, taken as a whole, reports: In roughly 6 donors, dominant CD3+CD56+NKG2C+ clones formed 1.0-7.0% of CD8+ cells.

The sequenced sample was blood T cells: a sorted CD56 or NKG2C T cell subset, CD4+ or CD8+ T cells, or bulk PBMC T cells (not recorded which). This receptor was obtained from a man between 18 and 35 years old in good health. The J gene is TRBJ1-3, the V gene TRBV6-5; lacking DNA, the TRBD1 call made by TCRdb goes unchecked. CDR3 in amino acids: CASSHGQYSGNTIYF.